Sequencing of this T cell receptor beta chain was carried out in a study of blood T cell repertoires in COVID-19. Whole-study context: There were acute and convalescent COVID-19 samples, and they came from the United States, Italy and Spain.

Participant-given clinical history determined each cohort assignment. Profiling relied on immunoSEQ multiplex PCR, and the TCRdb table lists in-frame clones only, not all of them. The table shows some 250,000 clones, with under 95% occurring only once. Source material: PBMCs or T cells enriched from blood (not recorded which). The sequence derives from a woman aged 40 to 50 with acute COVID-19.

Written as DNA, the CDR3 is TGTGCCAGCAGTCACGGAAGGCGGGACAGTGGGGGAGAGACCCAGTACTTC. Residues: CASSHGRRDSGGETQYF. This chain joins TRBV11-2 and TRBJ2-5; tentative D call: TRBD1 (7 bases). Germline-derived CDR1 and CDR2 are SGHAT and FQNNGV. The CDR3 has 17 amino acids. Trimming took off 6 bases at V and 4 bases at J, with 24 bases between the two ends.